This T cell receptor beta chain was found in a study of T cells in Graves' hyperthyroidism and ophthalmopathy. RNA transcripts yielded amplified TCR beta CDR3 regions. During a first-round RT-PCR of the TCR CDR3, the HTBI primer set was used. One entry per CDR3 protein, called by TCRdb with MiXCR from the multiplex PCR reads. The table shows over 200,000 distinct CDR3 sequences, with approximately 20% occurring only once. Stable disease denoted Graves' hyperthyroidism without ophthalmopathy progression within 18 months. Uncontrolled infection, other autoimmune disease, pregnancy or lactation excluded patients. Orbital computed tomography, thyroid ultrasound, serum thyroxine and TRAb, and clinical symptoms together informed the diagnoses. The sequence was obtained from a man in his forties or fifties with Graves' hyperthyroidism. The sequenced sample consisted of blood.

CDR3 bases: TGCGCCAGCAGCCAAGAAGCCAGCTCCTACGAGCAGTACTTC. Amino acid sequence: CASSQEASSYEQYF. The chain has TRBV4-3 and TRBJ2-7; no definite D call. CDR3 length equals 14 residues. From germline, CDR1 is LGHNA and CDR2 YSLEER. V lost 0 bases and J 0 bases, leaving 6 bases between the germline ends.